Given below is one T cell receptor beta chain in context. Libraries were prepared by immunoSEQ multiplex PCR; TCRdb keeps only in-frame clonotypes and omits some of them. The data hold 120,000 to 150,000 clones, with roughly 79% observed a single time. The record originates from a study of blood T cell repertoires in COVID-19. CDR1 MNHEY and CDR2 SMNVEV come from the germline V gene (reference sequence). This CDR3 region has 15 residues. V lost 5 bases to trimming and J lost 6 bases; unmatched junction nucleotides: 5. This sequence originates from a human donor with acute or convalescent COVID-19. The donor label of this sample is uncertain. The genes are TRBV27 and TRBJ1-6; 9 bases map to TRBD1. The material sequenced was peripheral blood. CDR3 amino acids: CASSLQQGANSPLHF. The CDR3 region has the DNA TGTGCCAGCAGTCTCCAACAGGGGGCTAATTCACCCCTCCACTTT.